These T cell receptor beta chains were read from a single sample in a study of blood T cell repertoires in COVID-19. Sequencing was performed with immunoSEQ multiplex PCR; in TCRdb, only in-frame clones are kept and a portion is missing. The top ten hold under 35% of the sample, which has roughly 13,000 clones, about 73% seen once. The sample comprised peripheral blood. The receptors here all came from a human donor in a cohort sampled during active COVID-19. The CDR3 runs from the conserved cysteine through the conserved F or W. A D gene is named only where the DNA matches it firmly. The size entry is marked missing in some rows and otherwise reads once, few, many or a size class.

>TRBJ1-5|TRBV6-2/TRBV6-3|.|14|TRBD1
TGTGCCAGCAGTTTTCGACAGGGTAGCCAGCCCCAGCATTTT
CASSFRQGSQPQHF
>TRBJ2-5|TRBV2|once|13|TRBD1
TGTGCCAGCACCCGGGACAGGCAAGAGACCCAGTACTTC
CASTRDRQETQYF
>TRBJ2-3|TRBV18|once|15|.
TGTGCCAGCTCATCCCCGGGACTCACCACAGATACGCAGTATTTT
CASSSPGLTTDTQYF
>TRBJ2-1|TRBV6-2/TRBV6-3|.|17|.
TGTGCCAGCAGTTACCGACGGGGGAAAACGGACTACAATGAGCAGTTCTTC
CASSYRRGKTDYNEQFF
>TRBJ1-2|TRBV5-6|.|14|.
TGTGCCAGCAGCCTAGGACAAGACCGCTATGGCTACACCTTC
CASSLGQDRYGYTF
>TRBJ1-6|TRBV10-3|medium-sized|12|.
TGTGCCATCAGTGAGTCCGACTCGGCCCTCCACTTT
CAISESDSALHF
>TRBJ2-1|TRBV6-5|.|15|TRBD2
TGTGCCAGCAGCCGGACTAGCGGCGGCTACAATGAGCAGTTCTTC
CASSRTSGGYNEQFF
>TRBJ1-2|TRBV28|.|13|.
TGTGCCAGCCGTAGGGGGGGGAACTATGGCTACACCTTC
CASRRGGNYGYTF
>TRBJ2-1|TRBV5-8|.|15|TRBD1
TGTGCCAGCAGCTTGAGACAGGGGTCCTACAATGAGCAGTTCTTC
CASSLRQGSYNEQFF
>TRBJ1-1|TRBV19|.|13|.
TGTGCCAGTAGTTTTTGGCCGAACACTGAAGCTTTCTTT
CASSFWPNTEAFF
>TRBJ2-1|TRBV7-9|.|14|.
TGTGCCAGCAGCCCACCGGGACATTACAATGAGCAGTTCTTC
CASSPPGHYNEQFF
>TRBJ2-6|TRBV18|.|14|.
TGTGCCAGCTCACAGCCTTCTGGGGCCAACGTCCTGACTTTC
CASSQPSGANVLTF
>TRBJ1-1|TRBV19|once|16|TRBD1
TGTGCCAGTAGTCTCACACCCGGGACAGGGTACACTGAAGCTTTCTTT
CASSLTPGTGYTEAFF
>TRBJ1-5|TRBV30|few|12|.
TGTGCCTGGAGTGTAGGTCAGGGTTTACAGCATTTT
CAWSVGQGLQHF
>TRBJ2-2|TRBV7-6|.|16|.
TGTGCCAGCAGCTTAGCGTCTGGGGGGTACACCGGGGAGCTGTTTTTT
CASSLASGGYTGELFF
>TRBJ1-3|TRBV30|.|13|.
TGTGCCTGGAGTGTCAGCTCTGGAAACACCATATATTTT
CAWSVSSGNTIYF
>TRBJ2-7|TRBV6-1|.|14|.
TGTGCCAGCAGTGAAACGGGGGGCCGGCTGGAGCAGTACTTC
CASSETGGRLEQYF
>TRBJ1-2|TRBV6-1|.|17|.
TGTGCCAGCAGTGAAGGCAACATTTTGCGGATTGACTATGGCTACACCTTC
CASSEGNILRIDYGYTF
>TRBJ1-5|TRBV5-1|.|15|TRBD1
TGCGCCAGCAGACGGGACAGCCTTAGCAATCAGCCCCAGCATTTT
CASRRDSLSNQPQHF
>TRBJ2-4|TRBV7-2|.|16|TRBD2
TGTGCCAGCAGCTTAGTTGCGGGGGGTGCCAAAAACATTCAGTACTTC
CASSLVAGGAKNIQYF
>TRBJ1-5|TRBV10-3|once|17|TRBD1
TGTGCCATCAGTGAGTCGACAGGGGGCGTCGTTTTTCAGCCCCAGCATTTT
CAISESTGGVVFQPQHF
>TRBJ1-2|TRBV5-1|.|14|.
TGCGCCAGCAGCTTCAGACCCAGCGAATATGGCTACACCTTC
CASSFRPSEYGYTF
>TRBJ2-2|TRBV7-3|few|15|TRBD1
TGTGCCAGCAGCTCGACAGGGGGCGAGGCCGGGGAGCTGTTTTTT
CASSSTGGEAGELFF
>TRBJ1-1|TRBV7-8|few|16|TRBD1
TGTGCCAGCAGCTTAGTAAACAGGGGTATGAACACTGAAGCTTTCTTT
CASSLVNRGMNTEAFF
>TRBJ1-3|TRBV18|.|16|TRBD1
TGTGCCAGCTCACCAGCCGGGACAGGGGCTGGAAACACCATATATTTT
CASSPAGTGAGNTIYF
>TRBJ2-7|TRBV9|.|17|.
TGTGCCAGCAGCGTAGGACCAGCAGGTTCGAGCTCCTACGAGCAGTACTTC
CASSVGPAGSSSYEQYF
>TRBJ2-1|TRBV6-6|.|15|TRBD2
TGTGCCAGCAGTTACTCTAGCGGGTCCTACAATGAGCAGTTCTTC
CASSYSSGSYNEQFF
>TRBJ1-2|TRBV19|few|14|.
TGTGCCAGCCAAGGTCCCCCAAGGGGGTATGGCTACACCTTC
CASQGPPRGYGYTF
>TRBJ1-2|TRBV6-5|few|15|.
TGTGCCAGCAGCCCCCCCGACAGGCCCCGGTATGGCTACACCTTC
CASSPPDRPRYGYTF
>TRBJ1-2|TRBV20-1|few|11|.
TGCAGTGCTGGGGGCCCGGGTGGCTACACCTTC
CSAGGPGGYTF
>TRBJ1-3|TRBV7-8|.|14|.
TGTGCCAGCAGCTCCCGGACAGCTGGAAACACCATATATTTT
CASSSRTAGNTIYF
>TRBJ1-1|TRBV29-1|.|12|.
TGCAGCTTCCGACAGGTAAACACTGAAGCTTTCTTT
CSFRQVNTEAFF
>TRBJ2-3|TRBV7-2|.|13|.
TGTGCCAGCAGGGGGGGTTCCACAGATACGCAGTATTTT
CASRGGSTDTQYF
>TRBJ1-5|TRBV28|.|17|.
TGTGCCAGCAGTTTAGAGCCTCTTTACGGCGGCCGTCAGCCCCAGCATTTT
CASSLEPLYGGRQPQHF
>TRBJ2-3|TRBV29-1|.|11|.
TGCAGCGTGGCAGAGGCAGATACGCAGTATTTT
CSVAEADTQYF
>TRBJ1-1|TRBV7-2|.|12|TRBD1
TGTGCCAGCAGCCGGGACAGGGGTGTAGCTTTCTTT
CASSRDRGVAFF
>TRBJ1-1|TRBV7-6|once|13|TRBD1
TGTGCCAGCAGACCGACAGGGGCCACTGAAGCTTTCTTT
CASRPTGATEAFF
>TRBJ2-5|TRBV4-1|.|18|TRBD2
TGCGCCAGCAGCCGAACTCCCCCTTCGAGCGGGGCTCAAGAGACCCAGTACTTC
CASSRTPPSSGAQETQYF
>TRBJ2-1|TRBV5-4|once|15|TRBD1
TGTGCCAGCAGCTTGTGGGACAGGGACTTCAATGAGCAGTTCTTC
CASSLWDRDFNEQFF
>TRBJ2-1|TRBV18|once|16|.
TGTGCCAGCTCACCAAGAGACGGACGGAGGATCAATGAGCAGTTCTTC
CASSPRDGRRINEQFF
>TRBJ2-7|TRBV10-1|.|16|TRBD2
TGCGCCAGCGGCGGCCCCGGTCGGGGGGTGACCTACGAGCAGTACTTC
CASGGPGRGVTYEQYF
>TRBJ1-1|TRBV27|.|12|.
TGTGCCAGCAGTACCTCGGGCACTGAAGCTTTCTTT
CASSTSGTEAFF
>TRBJ2-7|TRBV11-2|.|13|TRBD2
TGTGCCAGCAGCTTTGGGGGGGAATACGAGCAGTACTTC
CASSFGGEYEQYF
>TRBJ1-2|TRBV18|.|12|.
TGTGCCAGCTCAACCCCGACTTATGGCTACACCTTC
CASSTPTYGYTF
>TRBJ1-4|TRBV7-8|.|16|.
TGTGCCAGCAGCTTATACAGGGATGAAACTAATGAAAAACTGTTTTTT
CASSLYRDETNEKLFF
>TRBJ2-3|TRBV6-6|.|13|TRBD2
TGTGCCAGCACCCGGACTAGTCCGGATACGCAGTATTTT
CASTRTSPDTQYF
>TRBJ1-1|TRBV9|few|15|.
TGTGCCAGCAGCGTGAATCGTGGGGGCGCGACTGAAGCTTTCTTT
CASSVNRGGATEAFF
>TRBJ1-4|TRBV25-1|once|16|.
TGTGCCAGCAGTGAATATATTACTAGCTTTAATGAAAAACTGTTTTTT
CASSEYITSFNEKLFF
>TRBJ1-4|TRBV3-1/TRBV3-2|.|15|.
TGTGCCAGCAGCCAAGATCCGGGAGGGTACGAAAAACTGTTTTTT
CASSQDPGGYEKLFF
>TRBJ1-2|TRBV27|few|14|TRBD1
TGTGCCAGCAGACGGGCAGGGGGCGCGTATGGCTACACCTTC
CASRRAGGAYGYTF
>TRBJ1-1|TRBV2|few|15|.
TGTGCCAGCAGTGACCAATACAGGCAGAACACTGAAGCTTTCTTT
CASSDQYRQNTEAFF
>TRBJ2-7|TRBV7-2|.|13|.
TGTGCCAGCAGCTTATGGCACTCCTACGAGCAGTACTTC
CASSLWHSYEQYF
>TRBJ2-1|TRBV7-2|once|16|.
TGTGCCAGCAGCCCCGTCGGACGGGGAGCCTACAATGAGCAGTTCTTC
CASSPVGRGAYNEQFF
>TRBJ1-1|TRBV2|.|15|.
TGTGCCAGCAGTGAAGCCTCTTTTTCTAACACTGAAGCTTTCTTT
CASSEASFSNTEAFF
>TRBJ2-7|TRBV5-3|few|15|TRBD1
TGTGCCAGAAGCCGTATACCCGACAGGGGGAACGAGCAGTACTTC
CARSRIPDRGNEQYF
>TRBJ2-7|TRBV28|.|13|.
TGTGCCAGCAGTCCCGGACACAAGTACGAGCAGTACTTC
CASSPGHKYEQYF
>TRBJ2-7|TRBV4-3|.|14|.
TGCGCCAGCAGCCAAGATAAGCAAACCTACGAGCAGTACTTC
CASSQDKQTYEQYF
>TRBJ1-5|TRBV7-2|.|15|.
TGTGCCAGCAGCGCGGGCGTTCATAGCAATCAGCCCCAGCATTTT
CASSAGVHSNQPQHF
>TRBJ2-7|TRBV4-2|.|16|TRBD1
TGTGCCAGCAGCCAAGCTTCAGGGACAGCGCTCTACGAGCAGTACTTC
CASSQASGTALYEQYF